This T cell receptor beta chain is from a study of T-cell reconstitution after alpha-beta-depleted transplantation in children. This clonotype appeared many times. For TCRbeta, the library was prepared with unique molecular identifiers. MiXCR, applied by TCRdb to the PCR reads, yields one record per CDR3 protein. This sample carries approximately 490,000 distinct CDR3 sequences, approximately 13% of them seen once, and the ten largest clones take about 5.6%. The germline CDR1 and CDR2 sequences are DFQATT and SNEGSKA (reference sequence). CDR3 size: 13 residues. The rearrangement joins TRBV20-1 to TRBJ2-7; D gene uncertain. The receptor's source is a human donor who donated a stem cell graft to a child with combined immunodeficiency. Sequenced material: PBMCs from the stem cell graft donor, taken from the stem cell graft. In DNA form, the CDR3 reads TGCAGCTCAACTATACGTAGGCCCTACGAGCAGTACTTC. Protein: CSSTIRRPYEQYF.